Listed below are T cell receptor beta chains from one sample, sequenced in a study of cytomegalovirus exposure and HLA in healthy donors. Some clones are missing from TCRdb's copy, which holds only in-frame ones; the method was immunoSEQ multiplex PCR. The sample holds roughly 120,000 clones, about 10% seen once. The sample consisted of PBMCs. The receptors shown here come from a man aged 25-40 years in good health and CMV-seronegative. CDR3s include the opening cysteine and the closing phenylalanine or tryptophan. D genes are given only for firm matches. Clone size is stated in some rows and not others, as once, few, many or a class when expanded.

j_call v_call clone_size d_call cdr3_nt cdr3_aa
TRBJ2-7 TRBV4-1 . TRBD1 TGCGCCAGCAGCCAAGATAGAACAGGGGCCTACGAGCAGTACTTC CASSQDRTGAYEQYF
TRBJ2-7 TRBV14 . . TGTGCCAGCAGCCAAGTCGGAGGGCTAAGCTCCTACGAGCAGTACTTC CASSQVGGLSSYEQYF
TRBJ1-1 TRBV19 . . TGTGCCAGTAGCATGAACACTGAAGCTTTCTTT CASSMNTEAFF
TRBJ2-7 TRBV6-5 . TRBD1 TGTGCCAGCAGTTACTCGACAGGGGGCAACTACGAACAGTACTTC CASSYSTGGNYEQYF
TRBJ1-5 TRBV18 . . TGTGCCAGCTCACCTCAGGGGATAGGCAATCAGCCCCAGCATTTT CASSPQGIGNQPQHF
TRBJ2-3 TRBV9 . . TGTGCCAGCAGCGTAGTTGACGGGAACTCAGATACGCAGTATTTT CASSVVDGNSDTQYF
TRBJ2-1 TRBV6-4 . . TGTGCCAGCAGTGACTCGCGAGCGAGCTCCTACAATGAGCAGTTCTTC CASSDSRASSYNEQFF
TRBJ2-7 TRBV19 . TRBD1 TGTGCCACCCGGGACAGGGGGGCGGGCGAGCAGTACTTC CATRDRGAGEQYF
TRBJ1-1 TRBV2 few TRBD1 TGTGCCAGCAGAGAAAGACAGGGGTGGGACACTGAAGCTTTCTTT CASRERQGWDTEAFF
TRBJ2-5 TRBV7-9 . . TGTGCCAGCAGCTCACCCCGGGACACCCCGTACCAAGAGACCCAGTACTTC CASSSPRDTPYQETQYF
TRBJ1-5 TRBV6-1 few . TGTGCCAGCAGTGACCCCGGGGATCAGCCCCAGCATTTT CASSDPGDQPQHF
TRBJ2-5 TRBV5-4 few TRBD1 TGTGCCAGCAGTTCGACAGGGGAAGGAGAGACCCAGTACTTC CASSSTGEGETQYF
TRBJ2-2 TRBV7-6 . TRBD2 TGTGCCAGCAGTTTAGCGGGAGGGCCGCGAGAGCTGTTTTTT CASSLAGGPRELFF
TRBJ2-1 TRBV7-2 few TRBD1 TGTGCCAGCAGCCACCTGCAGGGGGCGCTTGGGAATGAGCAGTTCTTC CASSHLQGALGNEQFF
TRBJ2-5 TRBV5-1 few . TGCGCCAGCACCTTGACGGTACAGGGTCCCTTAGAGACCCAGTACTTC CASTLTVQGPLETQYF
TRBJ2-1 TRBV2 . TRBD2 TGTGCCAGCAGGGGGACTAGCGGGAGCAACAATGAGCAGTTCTTC CASRGTSGSNNEQFF
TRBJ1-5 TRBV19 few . TGTGCCAGTAGTATTGGTGGCAGGGGAATCAATCAGCCCCAGCATTTT CASSIGGRGINQPQHF
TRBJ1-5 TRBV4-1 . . TGCGCCAGCAGCTCCGCAACGGGGGACGTGCAGCCCCAGCATTTT CASSSATGDVQPQHF
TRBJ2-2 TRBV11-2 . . TGTGCCAGCAGCTTAGATCTCCAGGGAAAGAACACCGGGGAGCTGTTTTTT CASSLDLQGKNTGELFF
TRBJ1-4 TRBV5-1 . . TGCGCCAGCAGCACGAGTGTGGGCCCGGGGTCGGAACTGTTTTTT CASSTSVGPGSELFF
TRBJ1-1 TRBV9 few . TGTGCCAGCAGCGTAGGGCCACAAATGAACACTGAAGCTTTCTTT CASSVGPQMNTEAFF
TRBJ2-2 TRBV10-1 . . TGCGCCAGCAGTACAAGCACCGGGGGGCGGAGGACCGGGGAGCTGTTTTTT CASSTSTGGRRTGELFF
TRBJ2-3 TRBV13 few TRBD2 TGTGCCAGCAGCCAGGGACTAGCGGGAGGCACAGATACGCAGTATTTT CASSQGLAGGTDTQYF
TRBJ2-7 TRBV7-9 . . TGTGCCAGCAGCCCCCCTACCCAGGGATTCTCCTACGAGCAGTACTTC CASSPPTQGFSYEQYF
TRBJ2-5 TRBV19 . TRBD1 TGTGCCAGTAGCCCGACAGGGGATGAGACCCAGTACTTC CASSPTGDETQYF
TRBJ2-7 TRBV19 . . TGTGCTAGTAGCCCCTGGAGGACTTACTCCTACGAGCAGTACTTC CASSPWRTYSYEQYF
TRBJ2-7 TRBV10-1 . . TGCGCCAGCAGTGAGAGGTCAGGGCGACCCTACGAGCAGTACTTC CASSERSGRPYEQYF
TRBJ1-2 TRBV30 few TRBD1 TGTGCCTGGAGTTCTATCAGGGGGGACGGCTACACCTTC CAWSSIRGDGYTF
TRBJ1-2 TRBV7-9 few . TGTGCCAGCAGCTTAGCGGGGACACGTAACTATGGCTACACCTTC CASSLAGTRNYGYTF
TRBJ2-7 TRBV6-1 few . TGTGCCAGCAGTGAGAGAAAAGGGAGTTGGTACGAGCAGTACTTC CASSERKGSWYEQYF
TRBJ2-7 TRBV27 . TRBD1 TGTGCCAGCAGTTCAGGGGGTTACTACGAGCAGTACTTC CASSSGGYYEQYF
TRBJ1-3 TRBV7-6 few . TGTGCCAGCAGCTTAGCCTTAGGGGCTGGAAACACCATATATTTT CASSLALGAGNTIYF
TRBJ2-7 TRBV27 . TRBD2 TGTGCCAGCAAAAGGACTAGCGGGACCTACGAGCAGTACTTC CASKRTSGTYEQYF
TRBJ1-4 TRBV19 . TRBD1 TGTGCCAGTAGTGGGGGACAGACGAATGAAAAACTGTTTTTT CASSGGQTNEKLFF
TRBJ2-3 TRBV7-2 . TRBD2 TGTGCCAGCAGCTTGGGTAGCGGGAGCACAGATACGCAGTATTTT CASSLGSGSTDTQYF
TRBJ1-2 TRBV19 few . TGTGCCAGTAGAGGAGCAGGGAATGGCTACACCTTC CASRGAGNGYTF
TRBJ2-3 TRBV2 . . TGTGCCAGCAGTGATCTAGTTGGGTTCAGCACAGATACGCAGTATTTT CASSDLVGFSTDTQYF
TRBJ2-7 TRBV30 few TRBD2 TGTGCCTGGGCCGGGGGGGTACCCTACGAGCAGTACTTC CAWAGGVPYEQYF
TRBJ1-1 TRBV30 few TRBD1 TGTGCCTGGGAAGAGGGGGCAAGCACTGAAGCTTTCTTT CAWEEGASTEAFF
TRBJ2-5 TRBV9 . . TGTGCCAGCAGCGTAGAAAGCGGTCAAGAGACCCAGTACTTC CASSVESGQETQYF
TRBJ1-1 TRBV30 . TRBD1 TGTGCCTGGAGCGGACAGGGGAAAACTGAAGCTTTCTTT CAWSGQGKTEAFF
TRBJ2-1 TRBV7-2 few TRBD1 TGTGCCAGCACCACGGGACAGGGGGCTACGAATGAGCAGTTCTTC CASTTGQGATNEQFF
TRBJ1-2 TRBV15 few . TGTGCCACCAGCAGAGCGAACCAGGCAGTTTACTTC CATSRANQAVYF
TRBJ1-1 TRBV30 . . TGTGCCTGGATTGGACAGCCGAACACTGAAGCTTTCTTT CAWIGQPNTEAFF
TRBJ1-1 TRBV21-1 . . TGTGCCAGCAGCCCGACAGCTATGAACACTGAAGCTTTCTTT CASSPTAMNTEAFF
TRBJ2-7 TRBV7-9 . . TGTGCCAGCAGCTCAGACTACGAGCAGTACTTC CASSSDYEQYF
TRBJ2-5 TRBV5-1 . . TGCGCCAGCAGCTTGGCCCCAGCCGAGGGGACCCAGTACTTC CASSLAPAEGTQYF
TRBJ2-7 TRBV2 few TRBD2 TGTGCCAGCAGTGCCTATAGGACTAGCGGGAGTAACTACGAGCAGTACTTC CASSAYRTSGSNYEQYF
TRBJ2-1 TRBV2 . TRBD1 TGTGCCCAGGGGGAGAAGCGCAATGAGCAGTTCTTC CAQGEKRNEQFF
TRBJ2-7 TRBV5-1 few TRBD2 TGCGCCAGCAGCTTGGATAGCGGGAGGGCCAATTACGAGCAGTACTTC CASSLDSGRANYEQYF
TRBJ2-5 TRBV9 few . TGTGCCAGCAGCGTAGATCAGGGCACAGGGTATGAGACCCAGTACTTC CASSVDQGTGYETQYF
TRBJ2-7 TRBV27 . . TGTGCCAGCAGTTTAAGGGGATACGAGCAGTACTTC CASSLRGYEQYF
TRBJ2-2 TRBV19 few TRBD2 TGTGCCAGTAGTATCCCGGGAGGCACCGGGGAGCTGTTTTTT CASSIPGGTGELFF
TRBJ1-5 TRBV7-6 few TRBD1 TGTGCCAGCAGCTTAGCTGGGACAGGGAGGAGCAATCAGCCCCAGCATTTT CASSLAGTGRSNQPQHF